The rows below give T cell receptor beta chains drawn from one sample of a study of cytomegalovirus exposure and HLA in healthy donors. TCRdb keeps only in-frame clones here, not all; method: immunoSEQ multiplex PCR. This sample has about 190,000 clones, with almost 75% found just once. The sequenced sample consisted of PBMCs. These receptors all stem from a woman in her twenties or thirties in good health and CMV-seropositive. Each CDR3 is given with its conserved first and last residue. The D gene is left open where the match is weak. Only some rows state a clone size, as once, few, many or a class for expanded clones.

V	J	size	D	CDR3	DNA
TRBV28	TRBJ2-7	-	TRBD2	CASSSPGLAYEQYF	TGTGCCAGCAGTTCCCCGGGACTAGCCTACGAGCAGTACTTC
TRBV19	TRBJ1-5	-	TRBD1	CASSNSGGQPQHF	TGTGCCAGTAGTAATTCAGGGGGCCAGCCCCAGCATTTT
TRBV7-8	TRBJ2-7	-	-	CASSAGLLYEQYF	TGTGCCAGCAGCGCGGGACTGCTCTACGAGCAGTACTTC
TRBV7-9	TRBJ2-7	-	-	CASSFNLEQYF	TGTGCCAGCAGCTTTAATCTCGAGCAGTACTTC
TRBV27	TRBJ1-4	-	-	CASSLSVANELFF	TGTGCCAGCAGTCTATCGGTGGCCAATGAACTGTTTTTT
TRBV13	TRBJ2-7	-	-	CASSPHGLPYEQYF	TGTGCCAGCAGCCCCCATGGTCTACCCTACGAGCAGTACTTC
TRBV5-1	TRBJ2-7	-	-	CASSFAGPEQYF	TGCGCCAGCAGCTTTGCGGGCCCCGAGCAGTACTTC
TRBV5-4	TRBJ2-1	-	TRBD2	CASTGLVGEQFF	TGTGCCAGCACGGGACTAGTGGGTGAGCAGTTCTTC
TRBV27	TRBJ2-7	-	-	CASRTRPHGGVEQYF	TGTGCCAGCAGGACAAGGCCCCATGGGGGCGTCGAGCAGTACTTC
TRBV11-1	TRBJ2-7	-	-	CASTLGDIATYEQYF	TGTGCCAGCACCCTAGGGGACATTGCCACCTACGAGCAGTACTTC
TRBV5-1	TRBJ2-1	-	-	CASSLEAGWLHNEQFF	TGCGCCAGCAGCTTGGAGGCGGGATGGTTGCACAATGAGCAGTTCTTC
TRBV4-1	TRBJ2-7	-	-	CASSQASGSPYEQYF	TGCGCCAGCAGCCAAGCTTCCGGGAGCCCCTACGAGCAGTACTTC
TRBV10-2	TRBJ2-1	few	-	CASSLTSYNEQFF	TGCGCCAGCAGCTTAACTAGCTACAATGAGCAGTTCTTC
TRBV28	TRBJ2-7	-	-	CASRPGGPHEQYF	TGTGCCAGCAGGCCCGGGGGGCCCCACGAGCAGTACTTC
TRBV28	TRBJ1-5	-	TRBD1	CASSLWRGQQPQHF	TGTGCCAGCAGTTTATGGAGGGGGCAGCAGCCCCAGCATTTT
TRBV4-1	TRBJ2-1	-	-	CASSQEGSWRNEQFF	TGCGCCAGCAGCCAGGAGGGGAGTTGGCGCAATGAGCAGTTCTTC
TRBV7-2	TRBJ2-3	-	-	CASSTQPGDTQYF	TGTGCCAGCAGCACTCAGCCGGGAGATACGCAGTATTTT
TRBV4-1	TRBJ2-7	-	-	CASSRRLQDDPYEQYF	TGCGCCAGCAGCCGCCGTCTACAGGACGACCCCTACGAGCAGTACTTC
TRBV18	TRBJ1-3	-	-	CASSLISGNTIYF	TGTGCCAGCTCACTCATTTCTGGAAACACCATATATTTT
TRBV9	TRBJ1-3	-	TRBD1	CASSVVDRDPGNTIYF	TGTGCCAGCAGCGTCGTGGACAGGGACCCTGGAAACACCATATATTTT